This T cell receptor beta chain comes out of a study of Tregs in tolerant kidney transplant recipients. Regarding the study as a whole: Nucleotide sequences could not be compared across some patients' samples due to primer changes. Expanding Tregs on activated donor B cells appeared to best identify donor-specific TCRbeta clones.

Details on this clone: What it recognizes is unknown.

Profiling relied on immunoSEQ multiplex PCR, and the TCRdb table lists in-frame clones only, not all of them. This sample has around 75,000 clones, with approximately 88% found just once. The germline V gene encodes CDR1 SGHTA and CDR2 FQGNSA. The CDR3 has 14 residues. V gave up 1 base and J gave up 4 bases; unmatched junction bases: 2. The rearrangement links TRBV7-2 to TRBJ2-7, with 9 bases lining up with TRBD1. Source: CD4+ T cells from blood, taken before the transplant. The receptor was isolated from a human donor who received a combined kidney and bone marrow transplant. CDR3 nucleotides: TGTGCCAGCAGCTTAGACAGGGGGCGGTACGAGCAGTACTTC. Translated, it gives CASSLDRGRYEQYF.